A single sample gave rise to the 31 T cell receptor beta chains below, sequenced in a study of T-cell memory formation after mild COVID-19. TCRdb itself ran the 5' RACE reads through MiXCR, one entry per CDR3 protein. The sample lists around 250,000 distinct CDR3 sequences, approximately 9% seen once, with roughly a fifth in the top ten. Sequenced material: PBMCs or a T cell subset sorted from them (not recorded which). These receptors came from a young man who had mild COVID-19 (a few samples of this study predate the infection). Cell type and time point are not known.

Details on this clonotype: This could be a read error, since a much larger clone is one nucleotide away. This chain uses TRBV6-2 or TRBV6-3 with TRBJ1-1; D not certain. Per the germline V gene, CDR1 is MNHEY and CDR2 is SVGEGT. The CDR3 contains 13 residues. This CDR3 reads CAISYWDFTEAFF. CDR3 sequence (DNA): TGTGCCATCAGTTACTGGGATTTCACTGAAGCTTTCTTT.

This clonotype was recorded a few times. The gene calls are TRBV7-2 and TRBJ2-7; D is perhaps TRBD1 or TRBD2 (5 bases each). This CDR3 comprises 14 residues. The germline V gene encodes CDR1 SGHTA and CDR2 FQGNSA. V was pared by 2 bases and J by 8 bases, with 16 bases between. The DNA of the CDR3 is TGTGCCAGCAGCTTAACAGGTTGGGGGACCCAGCAGTACGTC. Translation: CASSLTGWGTQQYV.

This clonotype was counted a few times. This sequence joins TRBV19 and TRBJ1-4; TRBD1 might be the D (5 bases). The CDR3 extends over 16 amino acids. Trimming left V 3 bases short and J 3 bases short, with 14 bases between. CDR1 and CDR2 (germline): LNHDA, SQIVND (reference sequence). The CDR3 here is CASSMGGAEANEKLFF. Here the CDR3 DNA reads TGTGCCAGTAGTATGGGTGGGGCAGAAGCTAATGAAAAACTGTTTTTT.

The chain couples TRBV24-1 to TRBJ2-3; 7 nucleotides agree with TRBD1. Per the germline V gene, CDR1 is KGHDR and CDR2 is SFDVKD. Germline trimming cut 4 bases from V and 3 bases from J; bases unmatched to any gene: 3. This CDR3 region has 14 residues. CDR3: CATSDVQGTDTQYF. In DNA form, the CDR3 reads TGTGCCACCAGTGACGTACAGGGGACAGATACGCAGTATTTT.

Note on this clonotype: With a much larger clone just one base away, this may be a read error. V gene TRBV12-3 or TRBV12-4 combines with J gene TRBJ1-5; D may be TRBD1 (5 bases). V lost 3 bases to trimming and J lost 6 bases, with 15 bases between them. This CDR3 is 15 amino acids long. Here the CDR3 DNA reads TGTGCCAGCAGTTTGTTTGCGGGGGTTTGTCAGCCCCAGCATTTT. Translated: CASSLFAGVCQPQHF.

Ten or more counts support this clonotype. DNA of the CDR3: TGTGCCAGCAGCCAAGAGAACGCGGACGGTGGCTACACCTTC. Encoded protein: CASSQENADGGYTF. This chain connects TRBV4-2 to TRBJ1-2, with D unresolved. The CDR3 consists of 14 residues. Germline CDR1 and CDR2: LGHNA and YNFKEQ. V lost 0 bases and J lost 7, with 12 bases in between.

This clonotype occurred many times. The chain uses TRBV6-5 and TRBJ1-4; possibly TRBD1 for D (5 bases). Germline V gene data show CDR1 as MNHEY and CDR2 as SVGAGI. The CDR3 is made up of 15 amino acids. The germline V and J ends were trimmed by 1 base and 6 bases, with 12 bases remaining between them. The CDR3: CASSYWGRTDEKLFF. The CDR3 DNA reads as TGTGCCAGCAGTTACTGGGGCAGGACTGATGAAAAACTGTTTTTT.

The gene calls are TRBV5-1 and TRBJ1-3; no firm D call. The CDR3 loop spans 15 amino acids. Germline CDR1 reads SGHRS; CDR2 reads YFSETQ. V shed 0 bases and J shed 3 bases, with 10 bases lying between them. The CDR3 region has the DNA TGCGCCAGCAGCTTGGCGGCAGGTCTTGGAAACACCATATATTTT. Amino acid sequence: CASSLAAGLGNTIYF.

The CDR3 DNA reads TGTGCCACCAGCCGACGGACTAGCGGGGGGGCCGAGACCCAGTACTTC. Translated: CATSRRTSGGAETQYF. This chain links TRBV15 with TRBJ2-5; 15 bases fit TRBD2. V trimming: 5 bases; J trimming: 5 bases; junction bases outside the gene matches: 6. Per germline, CDR1 LNHNV and CDR2 YYDKDF (reference sequence). The CDR3 has 16 residues.

CDR3 protein: CASSPLTSGGYEQFF. DNA of the CDR3: TGTGCCAGCTCACCACTGACTAGCGGGGGTTATGAGCAGTTCTTC. The chain joins TRBV18 to TRBJ2-1, with 12 nucleotides matching TRBD2. Germline V lookup: CDR1 KGHSH, CDR2 LQKENI. The V gene end was trimmed by 1 base and the J gene end by 8 bases; junction bases not matched to a gene: 3. The CDR3 covers 15 residues.

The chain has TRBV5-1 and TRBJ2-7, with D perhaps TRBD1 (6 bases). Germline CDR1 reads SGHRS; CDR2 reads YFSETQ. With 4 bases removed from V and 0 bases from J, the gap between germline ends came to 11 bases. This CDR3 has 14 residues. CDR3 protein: CASSKDRSSYEQYV. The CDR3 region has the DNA TGCGCCAGCAGCAAAGACAGGAGCTCCTACGAGCAGTACGTC.

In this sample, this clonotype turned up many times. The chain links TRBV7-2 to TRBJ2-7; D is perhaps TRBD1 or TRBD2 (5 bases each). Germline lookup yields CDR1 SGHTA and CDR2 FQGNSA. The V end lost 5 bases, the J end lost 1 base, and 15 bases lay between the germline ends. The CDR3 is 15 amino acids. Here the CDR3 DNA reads TGTGCCAGCAGCCTTGGGGGTAGCGCGTCCTACGAGCAGTACTTC. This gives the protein CASSLGGSASYEQYF.

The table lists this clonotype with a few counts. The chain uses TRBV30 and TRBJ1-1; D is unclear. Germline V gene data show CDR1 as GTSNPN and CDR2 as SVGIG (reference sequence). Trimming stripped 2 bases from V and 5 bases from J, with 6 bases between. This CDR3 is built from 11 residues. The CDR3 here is CAWSRATEAFF. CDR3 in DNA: TGTGCCTGGAGTCGGGCGACTGAAGCTTTCTTT.

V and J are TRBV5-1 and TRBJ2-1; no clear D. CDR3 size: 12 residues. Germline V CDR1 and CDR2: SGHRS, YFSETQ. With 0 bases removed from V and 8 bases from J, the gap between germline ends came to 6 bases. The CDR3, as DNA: TGCGCCAGCAGCTTGGGGTGGGATGAGCAGTTCTTC. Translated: CASSLGWDEQFF.

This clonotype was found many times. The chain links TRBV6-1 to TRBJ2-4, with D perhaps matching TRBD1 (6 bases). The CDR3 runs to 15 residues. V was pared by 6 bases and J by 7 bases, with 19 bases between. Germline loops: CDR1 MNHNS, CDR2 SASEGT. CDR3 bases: TGTGCCAGCAGGCCTTACAGGGCTATTGGGAACATTCAGTACTTC. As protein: CASRPYRAIGNIQYF.

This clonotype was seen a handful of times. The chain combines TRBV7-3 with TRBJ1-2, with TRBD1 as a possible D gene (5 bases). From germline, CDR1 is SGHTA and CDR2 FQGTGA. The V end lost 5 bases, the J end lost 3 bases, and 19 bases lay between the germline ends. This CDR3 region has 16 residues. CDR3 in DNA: TGTGCCAGCAGCCCCCAGGGAGGCAGTTCGTACTATGGCTACACCTTC. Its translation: CASSPQGGSSYYGYTF.

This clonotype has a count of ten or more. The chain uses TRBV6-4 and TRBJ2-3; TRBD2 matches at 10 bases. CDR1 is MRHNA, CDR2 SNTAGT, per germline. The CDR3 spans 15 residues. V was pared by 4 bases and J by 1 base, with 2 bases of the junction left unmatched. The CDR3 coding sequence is TGTGCCAGCAGTGCGCTAGCGGGGGGCACAGATACGCAGTATTTT. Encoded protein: CASSALAGGTDTQYF.

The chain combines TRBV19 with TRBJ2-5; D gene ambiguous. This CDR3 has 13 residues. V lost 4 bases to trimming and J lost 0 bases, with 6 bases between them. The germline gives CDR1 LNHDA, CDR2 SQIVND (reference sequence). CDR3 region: CASSNSNQETQYF. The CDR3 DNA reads TGTGCCAGTAGTAACAGCAACCAAGAGACCCAGTACTTC.

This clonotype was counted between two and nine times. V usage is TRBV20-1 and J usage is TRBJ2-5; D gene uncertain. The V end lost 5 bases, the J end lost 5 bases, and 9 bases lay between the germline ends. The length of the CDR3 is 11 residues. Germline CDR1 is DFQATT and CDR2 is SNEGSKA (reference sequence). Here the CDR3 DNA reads TGCAGTGCTGGAGTTGGGGAGACCCAGTACTTC. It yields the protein CSAGVGETQYF.

For the CDR3, the DNA is TGCGCCAGCAGCCAAGATGGGGGCGTCGGTTTTTCCCCAGATACGCAGTATTTT. Translating it yields CASSQDGGVGFSPDTQYF. The V and J genes are TRBV4-1 and TRBJ2-3; tentatively, D is TRBD1 (6 bases). The CDR3 loop spans 18 amino acids. V lost 0 bases to trimming and J lost 4 bases, with 20 bases between them. Germline V gene lookup returns CDR1 MGHRA and CDR2 YSYEKL.

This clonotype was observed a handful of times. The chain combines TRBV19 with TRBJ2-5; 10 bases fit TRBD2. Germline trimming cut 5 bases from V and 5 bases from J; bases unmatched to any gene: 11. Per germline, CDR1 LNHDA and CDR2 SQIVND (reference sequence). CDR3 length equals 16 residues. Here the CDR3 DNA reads TGTGCCAGTAGTGTATCCGCTAGCGGGGGTGTGGAGACCCAGTACTTC. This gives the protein CASSVSASGGVETQYF.

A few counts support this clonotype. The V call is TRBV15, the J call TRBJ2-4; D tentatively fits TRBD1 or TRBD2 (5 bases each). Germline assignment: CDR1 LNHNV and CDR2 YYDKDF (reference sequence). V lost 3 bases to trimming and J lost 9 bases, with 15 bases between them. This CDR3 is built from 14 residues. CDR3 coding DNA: TGTGCCACCAGCAGTGAGGGGAGACGAGGCATTCAGTACTTC. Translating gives CATSSEGRRGIQYF.

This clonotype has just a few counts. CDR3 protein: CASSHIGTDDEKLFF. CDR3 DNA sequence: TGTGCCAGCAGCCACATCGGAACAGACGATGAAAAACTGTTTTTT. The chain combines TRBV7-9 with TRBJ1-4; no definite D call. This CDR3 spans 15 amino acids. The V gene lost 5 bases and the J gene lost 6 bases, with 16 bases spanning the gap. Germline V CDR1 and CDR2: SEHNR, FQNEAQ (reference sequence).

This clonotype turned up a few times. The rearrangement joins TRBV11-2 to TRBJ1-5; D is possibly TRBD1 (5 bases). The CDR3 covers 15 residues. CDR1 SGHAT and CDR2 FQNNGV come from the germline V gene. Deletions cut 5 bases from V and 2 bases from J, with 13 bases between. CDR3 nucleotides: TGTGCCAGCAGCCCGATGGGAGGGGGCAATCAGCCCCAGCATTTT. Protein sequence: CASSPMGGGNQPQHF.

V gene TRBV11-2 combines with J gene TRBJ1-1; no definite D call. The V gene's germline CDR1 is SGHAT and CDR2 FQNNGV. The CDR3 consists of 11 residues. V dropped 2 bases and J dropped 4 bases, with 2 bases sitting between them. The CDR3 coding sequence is TGTGCCAGCAGCTTAACCACTGAAGCTTTCTTT. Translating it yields CASSLTTEAFF.

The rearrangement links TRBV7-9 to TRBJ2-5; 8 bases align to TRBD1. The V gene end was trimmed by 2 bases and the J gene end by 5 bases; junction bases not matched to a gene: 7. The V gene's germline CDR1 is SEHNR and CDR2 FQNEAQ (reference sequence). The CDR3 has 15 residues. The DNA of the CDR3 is TGTGCCAGCAGCTTATCGGACAGGGCTGGCGAGACCCAGTACTTC. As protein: CASSLSDRAGETQYF. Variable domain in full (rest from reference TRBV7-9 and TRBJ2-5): DTGVSQNPRHKITKRGQNVTFRCDPISEHNRLYWYRQTLGQGPEFLTYFQNEAQLEKSRLLSDRFSAERPKGSFSTLEIQRTEQGDSAMYLCASSLSDRAGETQYFGPGTRLLVL.

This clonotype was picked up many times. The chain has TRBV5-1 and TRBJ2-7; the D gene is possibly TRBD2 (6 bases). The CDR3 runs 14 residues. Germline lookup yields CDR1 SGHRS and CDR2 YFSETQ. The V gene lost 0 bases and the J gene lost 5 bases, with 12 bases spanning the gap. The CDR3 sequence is CASSLGGGMDEQYF. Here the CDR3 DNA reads TGCGCCAGCAGCTTGGGAGGAGGGATGGACGAGCAGTACTTC. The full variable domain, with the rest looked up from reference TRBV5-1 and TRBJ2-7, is KAGVTQTPRYLIKTRGQQVTLSCSPISGHRSVSWYQQTPGQGLQFLFEYFSETQRNKGNFPGRFSGRQFSNSRSEMNVSTLELGDSALYLCASSLGGGMDEQYFGPGTRLTVT.

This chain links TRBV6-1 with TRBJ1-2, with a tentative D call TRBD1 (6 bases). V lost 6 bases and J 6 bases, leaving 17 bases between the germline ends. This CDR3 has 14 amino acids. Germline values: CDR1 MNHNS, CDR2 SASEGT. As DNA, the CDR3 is TGTGCCAGCAGGGATTACAGGGCTTTCCATGGCTACACCTTC. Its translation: CASRDYRAFHGYTF.

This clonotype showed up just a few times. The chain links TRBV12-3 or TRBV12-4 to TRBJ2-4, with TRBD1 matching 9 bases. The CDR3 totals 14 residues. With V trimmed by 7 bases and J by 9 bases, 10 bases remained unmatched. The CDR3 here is CASTLDRGGFIQYF. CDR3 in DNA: TGTGCCAGCACCCTTGACAGGGGGGGGTTCATTCAGTACTTC.

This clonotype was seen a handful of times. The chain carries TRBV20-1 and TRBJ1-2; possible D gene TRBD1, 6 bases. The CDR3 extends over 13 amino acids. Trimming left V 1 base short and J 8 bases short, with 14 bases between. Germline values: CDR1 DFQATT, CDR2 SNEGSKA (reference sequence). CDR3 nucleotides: TGCAGTGCTAGAGGAACAGGGTCCGGGGGCTACACCTTC. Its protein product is CSARGTGSGGYTF.

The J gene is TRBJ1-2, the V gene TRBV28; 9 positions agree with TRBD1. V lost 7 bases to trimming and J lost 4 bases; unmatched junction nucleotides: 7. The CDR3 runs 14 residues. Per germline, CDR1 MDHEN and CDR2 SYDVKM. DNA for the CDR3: TGTGCCAGCACTCCCCGGACAGGGGTCTATGGCTACACCTTC. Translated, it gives CASTPRTGVYGYTF.